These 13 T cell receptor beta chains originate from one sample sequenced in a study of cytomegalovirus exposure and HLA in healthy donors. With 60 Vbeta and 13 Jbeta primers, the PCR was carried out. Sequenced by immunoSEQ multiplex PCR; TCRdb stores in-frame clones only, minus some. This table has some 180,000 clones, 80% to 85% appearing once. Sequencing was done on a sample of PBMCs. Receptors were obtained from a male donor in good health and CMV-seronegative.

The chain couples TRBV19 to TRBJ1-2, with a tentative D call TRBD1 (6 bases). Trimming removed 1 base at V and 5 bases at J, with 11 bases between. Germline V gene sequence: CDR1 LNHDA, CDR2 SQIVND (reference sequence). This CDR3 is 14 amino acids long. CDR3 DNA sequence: TGTGCCAGTAGTATAGCAGGGGAGAGGTATGGCTACACCTTC. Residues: CASSIAGERYGYTF.

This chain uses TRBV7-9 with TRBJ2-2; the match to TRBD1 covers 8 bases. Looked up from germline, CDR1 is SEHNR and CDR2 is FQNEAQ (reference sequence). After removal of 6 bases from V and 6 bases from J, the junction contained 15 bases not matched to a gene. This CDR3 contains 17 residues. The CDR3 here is CASRIVVWAGGSGELFF. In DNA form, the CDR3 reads TGTGCCAGCAGGATTGTGGTCTGGGCAGGGGGCTCCGGGGAGCTGTTTTTT. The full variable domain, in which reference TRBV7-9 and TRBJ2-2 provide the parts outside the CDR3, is DTGVSQNPRHKITKRGQNVTFRCDPISEHNRLYWYRQTLGQGPEFLTYFQNEAQLEKSRLLSDRFSAERPKGSFSTLEIQRTEQGDSAMYLCASRIVVWAGGSGELFFGEGSRLTVL.

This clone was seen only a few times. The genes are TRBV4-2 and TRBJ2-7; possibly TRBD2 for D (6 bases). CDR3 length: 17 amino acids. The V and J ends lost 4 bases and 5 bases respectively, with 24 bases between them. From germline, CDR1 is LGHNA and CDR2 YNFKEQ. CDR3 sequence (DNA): TGTGCCAGCAGCCCACGGGGGAGCTGGGGGTCACCCAACGAGCAGTACTTC. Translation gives CASSPRGSWGSPNEQYF.

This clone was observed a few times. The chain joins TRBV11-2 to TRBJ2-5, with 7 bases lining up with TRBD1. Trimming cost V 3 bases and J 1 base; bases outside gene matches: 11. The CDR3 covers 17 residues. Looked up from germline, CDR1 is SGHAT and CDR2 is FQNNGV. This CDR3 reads CASSFETGVGPQETQYF. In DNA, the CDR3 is TGTGCCAGCAGCTTTGAAACAGGGGTAGGGCCCCAAGAGACCCAGTACTTC.

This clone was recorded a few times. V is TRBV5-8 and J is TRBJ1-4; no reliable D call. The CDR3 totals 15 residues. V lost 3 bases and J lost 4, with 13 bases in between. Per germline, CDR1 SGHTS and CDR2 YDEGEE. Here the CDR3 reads CASSSTTDYNEKLFF. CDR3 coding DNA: TGTGCCAGCAGCTCCACGACGGACTATAATGAAAAACTGTTTTTT.

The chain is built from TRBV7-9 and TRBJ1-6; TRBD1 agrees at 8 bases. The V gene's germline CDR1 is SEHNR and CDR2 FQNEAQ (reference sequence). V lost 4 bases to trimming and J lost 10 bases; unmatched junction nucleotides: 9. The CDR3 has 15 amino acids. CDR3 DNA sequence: TGTGCCAGCAGCTCGTTGCAGGGGGCAAAATCACCCCTCCACTTT. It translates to CASSSLQGAKSPLHF.

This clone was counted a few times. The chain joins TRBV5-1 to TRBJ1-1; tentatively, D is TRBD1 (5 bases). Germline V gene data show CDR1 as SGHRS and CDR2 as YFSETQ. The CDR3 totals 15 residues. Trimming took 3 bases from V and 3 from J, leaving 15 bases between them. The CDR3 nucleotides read TGCGCCAGCAGCTCGACGGTAACAGGAGACACTGAAGCTTTCTTT. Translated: CASSSTVTGDTEAFF.

CDR3 nucleotides: TGTGCCAGCAGCCAAGACCTAGCGGGGGGCACCGGGGAGCTGTTTTTT. The encoded protein is CASSQDLAGGTGELFF. The chain employs TRBV4-2 and TRBJ2-2; 11 nucleotides match TRBD2. Losses at the gene ends were 0 bases for V and 4 bases for J; bases not matched to a gene: 1. The V gene's germline CDR1 is LGHNA and CDR2 YNFKEQ. The CDR3 is 16 residues long.

This CDR3 reads CASSERRGRDETQYF. The CDR3 nucleotides read TGTGCCAGCAGTGAACGGAGGGGCAGGGACGAGACCCAGTACTTC. V is TRBV25-1 and J is TRBJ2-5, with D perhaps TRBD2 (6 bases). Germline lookup yields CDR1 MGHDK and CDR2 SYGVNS. Trimming took 2 bases from V and 5 from J, leaving 15 bases between them. This CDR3 has 15 residues.

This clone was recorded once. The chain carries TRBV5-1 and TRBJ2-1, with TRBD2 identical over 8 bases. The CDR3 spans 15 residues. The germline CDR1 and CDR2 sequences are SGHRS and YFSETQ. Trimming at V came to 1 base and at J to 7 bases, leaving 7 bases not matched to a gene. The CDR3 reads CASSLSGGIGNEQFF. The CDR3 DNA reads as TGCGCCAGCAGCTTGAGCGGGGGCATAGGAAATGAGCAGTTCTTC. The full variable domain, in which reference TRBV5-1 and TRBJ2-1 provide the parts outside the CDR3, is KAGVTQTPRYLIKTRGQQVTLSCSPISGHRSVSWYQQTPGQGLQFLFEYFSETQRNKGNFPGRFSGRQFSNSRSEMNVSTLELGDSALYLCASSLSGGIGNEQFFGPGTRLTVL.

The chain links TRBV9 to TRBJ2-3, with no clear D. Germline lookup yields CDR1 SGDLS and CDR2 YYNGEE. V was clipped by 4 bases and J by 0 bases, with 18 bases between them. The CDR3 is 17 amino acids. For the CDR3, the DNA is TGTGCCAGCAGCCCCCGTCCAGGCTACGTGAGCACAGATACGCAGTATTTT. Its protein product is CASSPRPGYVSTDTQYF.

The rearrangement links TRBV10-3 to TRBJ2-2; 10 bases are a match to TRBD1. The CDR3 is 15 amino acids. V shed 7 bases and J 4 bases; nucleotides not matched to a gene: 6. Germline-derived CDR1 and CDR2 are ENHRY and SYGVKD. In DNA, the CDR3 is TGTGCCATCACCGAGGACAGGGGGACCACCGGGGAGCTGTTTTTT. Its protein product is CAITEDRGTTGELFF.

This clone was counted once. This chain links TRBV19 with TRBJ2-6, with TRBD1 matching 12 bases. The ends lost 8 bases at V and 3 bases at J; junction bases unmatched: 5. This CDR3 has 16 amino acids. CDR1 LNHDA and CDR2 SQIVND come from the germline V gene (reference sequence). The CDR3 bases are TGTGCCAGTCGGGGACAGGGGGCGTTTGGGGCCAACGTCCTGACTTTC. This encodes CASRGQGAFGANVLTF.